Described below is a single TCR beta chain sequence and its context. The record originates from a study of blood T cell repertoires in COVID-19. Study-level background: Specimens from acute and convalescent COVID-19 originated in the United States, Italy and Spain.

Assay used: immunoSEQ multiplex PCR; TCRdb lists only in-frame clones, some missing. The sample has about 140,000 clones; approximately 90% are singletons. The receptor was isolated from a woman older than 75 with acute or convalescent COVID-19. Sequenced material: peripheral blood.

The CDR3 DNA reads as TGCGCCAGCAGCTTGAACAGTCAGGGCAATCAGCCCCAGCATTTT. Translation: CASSLNSQGNQPQHF. The chain carries TRBV5-1 and TRBJ1-5; D remains unclear. The germline CDR1 and CDR2 sequences are SGHRS and YFSETQ. V lost 1 base and J 2 bases, leaving 10 bases between the germline ends. The CDR3 spans 15 residues.